This T cell receptor (beta chain) was captured in a study of beta chain features in type 1 diabetes. Of the isolated RNA, all was reverse transcribed, and so the sequenced material was expressed TCRB transcripts. The repertoire was sequenced with immunoSEQ multiplex PCR; TCRdb's copy has only in-frame clones and lacks some. Among under 400,000 clones listed, roughly 13% were seen once. The TCR sequence derives from a man in his late teens or twenties in good health. The sequencing sample was made of naive CD4+ T cells from blood.

The CDR3 sequence: CASSPRTTNTGELFF. The CDR3 DNA follows: TGTGCCAGCAGCCCGAGAACTACGAACACCGGGGAGCTGTTTTTT. The chain joins TRBV7-9 to TRBJ2-2; D ambiguous. V dropped 5 bases and J dropped 0 bases, with 10 bases sitting between them. The length of the CDR3 is 15 residues. Germline lookup yields CDR1 SEHNR and CDR2 FQNEAQ (reference sequence).